This T cell receptor (beta chain) was sequenced in a study of T cell responses to AZD1222 COVID-19 vaccine (dated by TCRdb to the early 2020s). In the study overall: TCR sequencing covered 233 trial participants: about 210 given two doses of AZD1222 and 26 given two doses of MenACWY control vaccine. Trial participants were enrolled by age into subgroups of 18-55, 56-69 and 70-plus years, and about 150, 27 and 61 TCR-sequenced participants, respectively, were included in these subgroups.

Clipping removes 2 bases from V and 1 base from J, with 10 as the unmatched junction base count. CDR1 and CDR2 are read off the germline V gene (reference sequence) as GTSNPN and SVGIG. The CDR3 spans 18 residues, from the cysteine through the phenylalanine. Only the CDR3 DNA is retained, 54 bases long and in frame from the first base. The time point tag for this specimen amounts to: about 28 days (+/-7) after the second vaccine dose. AZD1222 recipients whose second dose came at about 4 weeks and those whose second dose came at about 12 weeks were combined into one group, since spike-specific TCR depth and breadth did not differ between the two schedules. Samples from vaccinated people were obtained from the UK trials COV001 and COV002, which included a single-blind randomized controlled phase 2/3 trial of AZD1222 (ChAdOx1 nCoV-19) in healthy adults. Trial participant PBMC samples were collected at day 0 and day 28 after the second dose for TCRbeta chain sequencing.

Beyond this particular receptor, the publication reports: Reportedly, almost half of the unique spike-specific TCRs recognized epitopes lying outside the regions that are mutated in the B.1.351 and B.1.1.7 variants. The 56-69-year group was small, and its depth increase did not reach significance, likely because of low power. Most participants were white British and females outnumbered males, and the authors suggested that clonal diversity may have been underestimated. Conclusions about previously exposed vaccinees are limited, since just a handful of AZD1222 recipients were seropositive for SARS-CoV-2 at baseline. A significant rise in spike-specific TCR breadth and depth was observed after two AZD1222 doses relative to day 0 and relative to MenACWY recipients. Because no samples from the day 14 peak response were available, repertoires could be characterized only after the peak T cell response. Vaccine-associated CD4 TCRs spanned the whole spike protein, with dominant responses in regions 160-218 and 743-854.

The CDR3 regions of human TCRbeta chains were analyzed by immunosequencing. Per the authors' processing: Repertoire TCRs were checked for matches against a reference library of SARS-CoV-2-specific TCRs that had been generated using the MIRA antigen-specificity platform. Breadth was defined as the fraction of unique TCRs that were SARS-CoV-2-associated, and depth was defined as the fraction of total T cells that were SARS-CoV-2-associated. Using the MIRA data, each spike-specific TCR was mapped to the spike region that the TCR reacts to and placed in a CD4 or CD8 class. Log10-transformed breadth and depth values were compared by one-way ANOVA with Sidak's multiple comparisons tests. Entries here come from immuneACCESS through TCRdb and include only in-frame sequences with V and J called. Some clones fail to appear in such tables; in the studies checked, an unresolved V gene covers under half of the shortfall, and the cause of the remainder is unknown. The V and J calls and clone size come from that table; D and trimming were worked out from the DNA. This sample is represented by 65,000 to 90,000 clones; 75% to 90% of them were singletons. The biggest ten clones account for 9.3% of the sample.

Details on this clone: It has no known antigen specificity. Per-nucleotide qualities are absent, and no much larger clonotype sits a single base away.

Recombination linked TRBV30 to TRBJ2-1, with 11 central nucleotides matching TRBD2. The source was peripheral blood, collected 28 days after the second AZD1222 dose. The sequence was collected from an adult who received the AZD1222 COVID-19 vaccine. The nucleotide sequence is given as TGTGCCTGGAGTTTCGTTGGACTAGCGGGTTTTTCCTACAATGAGCAGTTCTTC. This gives the protein CAWSFVGLAGFSYNEQFF.